The sample holds a few counts of the clone carrying this TCR beta chain. In Seattle, patients joined the study during active infection and were tracked longitudinally. The data are from a study of blood T cell repertoires in COVID-19. Study in general: The study drew acute and convalescent COVID-19 samples from the United States, Italy and Spain.

Data came from immunoSEQ multiplex PCR; TCRdb stores just in-frame clones and leaves some out. The sample includes some 110,000 clones, about 70% of them seen just once. The sample taken for sequencing was peripheral blood. The sequence was obtained from a man older than 75 with COVID-19, enrolled during active disease.

CDR3 in DNA: TGTGCCAGCAGCTTAGGGCAGGCTGGGGCCAACGTCCTGACTTTC. Its protein product is CASSLGQAGANVLTF. This chain uses TRBV7-3 with TRBJ2-6; D gene uncertain. Germline CDR1 and CDR2: SGHTA and FQGTGA. The length of the CDR3 is 15 residues. V dropped 2 bases and J dropped 2 bases, with 7 bases sitting between them.